The 14 T cell receptor beta chains below come from one sample, sequenced in a study of shared clonotypes between healthy human individuals. Naive CD8 cells comprised CD45RO-negative, CCR7-positively selected cells, excluding terminally differentiated effector memory CD45RA+ cells. Assay: immunoSEQ multiplex PCR; the TCRdb copy retains only in-frame clones and omits some. The data show about 580,000 clones, with roughly 98% seen just once and roughly 0.29% held by the top ten. Sequences were obtained from naive CD8+ T cells sorted from blood. The receptors here all came from a man aged 30-40 years in good health.

CDR3 sequence: CSVGRGLKYNEQFF. In nucleotides, the CDR3 is TGCAGCGTTGGACGCGGGCTTAAGTACAATGAGCAGTTCTTC. The gene calls are TRBV29-1 and TRBJ2-1; D perhaps matches TRBD2 (5 bases). Germline V lookup: CDR1 SQVTM, CDR2 ANQGSEA. The CDR3 runs 14 residues. V was cut by 4 bases and J by 4 bases, with 14 bases left in between.

The J gene is TRBJ1-2, the V gene TRBV27; 9 bases align to TRBD1. The germline gives CDR1 MNHEY, CDR2 SMNVEV (reference sequence). The CDR3 contains 14 residues. The ends lost 5 bases at V and 2 bases at J; junction bases unmatched: 3. CDR3 nucleotide sequence: TGTGCCAGCAGTGCCGGGACAGGGAACTATGGCTACACCTTC. This gives the protein CASSAGTGNYGYTF.

The CDR3 sequence is CASSTCKAQAAGPNTGELFF. CDR3 sequence (DNA): TGTGCCAGCAGCACATGTAAGGCCCAAGCAGCGGGTCCGAACACCGGGGAGCTGTTTTTT. The chain is built from TRBV11-3 and TRBJ2-2; D possibly corresponds to TRBD2 (6 bases). Germline CDR1 is SGHNT and CDR2 is YENEEA. Deletions cut 5 bases from V and 0 bases from J, with 25 bases between. The CDR3 loop spans 20 amino acids.

The chain recombines TRBV7-2 with TRBJ2-3, with 9 bases fitting TRBD2. CDR1 is SGHTA and CDR2 is FQGNSA in the germline V gene. Trimming at V came to 3 bases and at J to 2 bases, leaving 6 bases not matched to a gene. There are 16 residues in the CDR3. The CDR3 loop reads CASSLIAGVATDTQYF. CDR3 DNA: TGTGCCAGCAGCTTGATAGCGGGAGTTGCCACAGATACGCAGTATTTT.

The rearrangement links TRBV7-9 to TRBJ1-1; no clear D gene. CDR1 SEHNR and CDR2 FQNEAQ come from the germline V gene (reference sequence). Deletions cut 5 bases from V and 6 bases from J, with 10 bases between. The CDR3 contains 12 residues. CDR3 coding DNA: TGTGCCAGCAGCCCCACAGAGGCTGAAGCTTTCTTT. This gives the protein CASSPTEAEAFF. Full variable domain (missing parts from reference TRBV7-9 and TRBJ1-1): DTGVSQNPRHKITKRGQNVTFRCDPISEHNRLYWYRQTLGQGPEFLTYFQNEAQLEKSRLLSDRFSAERPKGSFSTLEIQRTEQGDSAMYLCASSPTEAEAFFGQGTRLTVV.

This chain connects TRBV4-2 to TRBJ2-5; D is possibly TRBD1 or TRBD2 (5 bases each). This CDR3 spans 16 amino acids. CDR1 is LGHNA, CDR2 YNFKEQ, per germline. The V gene lost 4 bases and the J gene lost 2 bases, with 17 bases spanning the gap. The CDR3 spells CASSLFRDPLQETQYF. The CDR3 DNA reads as TGTGCCAGCAGCCTTTTCCGGGACCCCCTACAAGAGACCCAGTACTTC.

The chain couples TRBV6-5 to TRBJ2-2; D is undetermined. The CDR3 contains 14 residues. Germline V CDR1 and CDR2: MNHEY, SVGAGI. Trimming took off 6 bases at V and 0 bases at J, with 8 bases between the two ends. CDR3 sequence: CASRDGSNTGELFF. The CDR3 nucleotides read TGTGCCAGCAGGGACGGCTCGAACACCGGGGAGCTGTTTTTT.

The V gene is TRBV28, the J gene TRBJ2-1; the D gene could be TRBD1 or TRBD2 (5 bases each). This CDR3 has 14 residues. The ends were cut back, 7 bases at V and 10 bases at J, with 20 bases in the middle. Germline V lookup: CDR1 MDHEN, CDR2 SYDVKM. CDR3 nucleotide sequence: TGTGCCAGCAAGTTTAAGCCGGGACCTAGAGAGCAGTTCTTC. Its translation is CASKFKPGPREQFF.

The chain uses TRBV5-5 and TRBJ2-1; TRBD1 agrees at 8 bases. The ends lost 3 bases at V and 1 base at J; junction bases unmatched: 15. The CDR3 has 19 residues. Germline values: CDR1 SGHKS, CDR2 YYEKEE (reference sequence). The CDR3 DNA is TGTGCCAGCAGCTATACGACAGGGGCCGCCACCCATTCCTACAATGAGCAGTTCTTC. This gives the protein CASSYTTGAATHSYNEQFF.

The V and J genes are TRBV18 and TRBJ2-7; 7 positions match TRBD2. With 2 bases clipped from V and 0 bases from J, the junction kept 1 base outside the gene matches. Germline assignment: CDR1 KGHSH and CDR2 LQKENI. The CDR3 is 14 residues long. The CDR3 reads CASSPGGSSYEQYF. Written as DNA, the CDR3 is TGTGCCAGCTCACCAGGCGGGAGCTCCTACGAGCAGTACTTC.

The genes are TRBV7-2 and TRBJ2-1; D remains unclear. The V end was cut by 3 bases, the J end by 0 bases, with 12 bases between. CDR1 is SGHTA and CDR2 is FQGNSA in the germline V gene. The CDR3 spans 16 residues. CDR3: CASSFGGPRSYNEQFF. The CDR3 DNA follows: TGTGCCAGCAGCTTCGGCGGTCCTCGCTCCTACAATGAGCAGTTCTTC.

This clone occurred once. The chain employs TRBV4-1 and TRBJ1-1; no firm D call. This CDR3 is built from 15 residues. Trimming removed 3 bases from V and 0 bases from J, with 11 bases in between. Germline V gene lookup returns CDR1 MGHRA and CDR2 YSYEKL. For the CDR3, the DNA is TGCGCCAGCAGCCACACCACTGGACTGAACACTGAAGCTTTCTTT. As protein: CASSHTTGLNTEAFF.

The chain employs TRBV28 and TRBJ1-1, with 7 bases fitting TRBD1. With 6 bases clipped from V and 1 base from J, the junction kept 5 bases outside the gene matches. The CDR3 consists of 14 residues. Germline V lookup: CDR1 MDHEN, CDR2 SYDVKM. As DNA, the CDR3 is TGTGCCAGCAGCCACAGGGGAGGGAACACTGAAGCTTTCTTT. Protein product: CASSHRGGNTEAFF.

The V call is TRBV5-1, the J call TRBJ1-1; D not resolved. The CDR3 is 15 amino acids. Trimming took 9 bases from V and 4 from J, leaving 22 bases between them. Germline-derived CDR1 and CDR2 are SGHRS and YFSETQ. Written as DNA, the CDR3 is TGCGCCACCTCGGATGCCGGGCTCGGCAGCACTGAAGCTTTCTTT. As protein: CATSDAGLGSTEAFF.